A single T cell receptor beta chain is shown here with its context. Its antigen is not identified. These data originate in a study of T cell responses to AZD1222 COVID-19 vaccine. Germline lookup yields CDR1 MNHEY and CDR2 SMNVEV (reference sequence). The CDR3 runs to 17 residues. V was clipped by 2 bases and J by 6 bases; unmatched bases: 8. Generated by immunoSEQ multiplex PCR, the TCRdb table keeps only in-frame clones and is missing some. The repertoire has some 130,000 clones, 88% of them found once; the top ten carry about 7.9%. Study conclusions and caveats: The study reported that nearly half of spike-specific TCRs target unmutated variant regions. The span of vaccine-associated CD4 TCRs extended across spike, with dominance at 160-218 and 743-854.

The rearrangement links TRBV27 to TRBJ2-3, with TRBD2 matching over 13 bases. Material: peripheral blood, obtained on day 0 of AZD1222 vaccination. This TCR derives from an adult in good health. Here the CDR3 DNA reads TGTGCCAGCAGTTTAGCCGGGACTAGCGGGACCGATGATACGCAGTATTTT. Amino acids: CASSLAGTSGTDDTQYF.